This passage covers 27 T cell receptor beta chains from one sample sequenced in a study of blood T cell repertoires in COVID-19. The method was immunoSEQ multiplex PCR; TCRdb's version includes in-frame clones alone and lacks a portion of them. The data hold 200,000 to 250,000 clones, with under 90% observed a single time. Specimen: PBMCs or T cells enriched from blood (not recorded which). The receptors come from a man in his 60s who had recovered from COVID-19.

This clone has just a few counts. The chain uses TRBV5-4 and TRBJ2-2, with TRBD2 matching over 15 bases. The CDR3 length is 18 residues. With 2 bases clipped from V and 0 bases from J, the junction kept 2 bases outside the gene matches. The germline V gene has CDR1 SGHNT and CDR2 YYREEE (reference sequence). CDR3 amino acids: CASSFGTSGGSNTGELFF. Here the CDR3 DNA reads TGTGCCAGCAGCTTTGGGACTAGCGGGGGGTCGAACACCGGGGAGCTGTTTTTT.

This chain joins TRBV7-3 and TRBJ2-1, with 9 positions matching TRBD2. Germline CDR1 and CDR2: SGHTA and FQGTGA. This CDR3 is built from 14 residues. The V segment lost 5 bases and the J segment 4 bases; nucleotides outside the gene matches: 3. The CDR3 coding sequence is TGTGCCAGCAGCGCTGCGGGGGGGTACAATGAGCAGTTCTTC. It translates to CASSAAGGYNEQFF.

The gene calls are TRBV4-3 and TRBJ2-3, with unresolved D. Germline assignment: CDR1 LGHNA and CDR2 YSLEER. The CDR3 consists of 16 residues. The V end lost 1 base, the J end lost 2 bases, and 13 bases lay between the germline ends. The DNA for the CDR3 is TGCGCCAGCAGCCAAGGGTCGACACCCGCCACAGATACGCAGTATTTT. Translation gives CASSQGSTPATDTQYF.

The chain employs TRBV19 and TRBJ1-2; possibly TRBD1 for D (5 bases). CDR1 and CDR2 from the germline V gene are LNHDA and SQIVND (reference sequence). CDR3 length: 15 residues. V lost 8 bases and J 8 bases, leaving 24 bases between the germline ends. CDR3 loop: CASVPSHRNGGGYTF. Written as DNA, the CDR3 is TGTGCCAGTGTCCCCTCCCACAGGAACGGCGGAGGCTACACCTTC.

The table lists this clone with a count of one. The chain links TRBV6-5 to TRBJ2-7; 8 bases agree with TRBD1. CDR3 length: 14 residues. Germline V gene lookup returns CDR1 MNHEY and CDR2 SVGAGI. The junction had 12 bases not matched to a gene; V was cut back by 5 bases and J by 9 bases. As DNA, the CDR3 is TGTGCCAGCAGTCCCGGGACAGGTTTCTCGGGGCAGTACTTC. Translating gives CASSPGTGFSGQYF.

This sequence joins TRBV23-1 and TRBJ1-5, with D perhaps matching TRBD1 (6 bases). TRBV23-1 is labeled an ORF, and its function is uncertain. Trimming cost V 4 bases and J 1 base, with 14 bases left between them. The CDR3 has 16 residues. CDR3 region: CASSRVTQGSNQPQHF. The DNA of the CDR3 is TGCGCCAGCAGTCGAGTTACGCAGGGGAGCAATCAGCCCCAGCATTTT.

For the CDR3, the DNA is TGTGCCAGCAGCGGACAAGGGGGCTATGGCTACACCTTC. Encoded protein: CASSGQGGYGYTF. V is TRBV27 and J is TRBJ1-2; tentative D call: TRBD1 (6 bases). Trimming cost V 6 bases and J 4 bases, with 12 bases left between them. Germline lookup yields CDR1 MNHEY and CDR2 SMNVEV (reference sequence). CDR3 size: 13 residues.

There are a few counts of this clone. The chain couples TRBV7-2 to TRBJ2-7; 8 positions match TRBD1. This CDR3 spans 14 amino acids. The germline CDR1 and CDR2 sequences are SGHTA and FQGNSA. The V gene end was trimmed by 4 bases and the J gene end by 4 bases; junction bases not matched to a gene: 6. The CDR3 region is CASSSRQGNYEQYF. DNA for the CDR3: TGTGCCAGCAGCTCCAGACAGGGGAATTACGAGCAGTACTTC.

The rearrangement links TRBV11-2 to TRBJ1-1; D is unresolved. The germline V gene has CDR1 SGHAT and CDR2 FQNNGV. Trimming took off 5 bases at V and 2 bases at J, with 9 bases between the two ends. CDR3 length: 13 residues. The CDR3 region has the DNA TGTGCCAGCAGCCCCCCAGGAAACACTGAAGCTTTCTTT. It codes for CASSPPGNTEAFF.

The chain combines TRBV2 with TRBJ2-7, with 8 bases fitting TRBD1. V lost 7 bases, J lost 3 bases, and 5 bases stayed unmatched. Germline V gene lookup returns CDR1 SNHLY and CDR2 FYNNEI. The CDR3 has 13 amino acids. The CDR3 DNA reads as TGTGCCAGCAAGGCAGGGGGCTTCTACGAGCAGTACTTC. This gives the protein CASKAGGFYEQYF. The entire variable domain, with the rest obtained from reference TRBV2 and TRBJ2-7, is as follows: EPEVTQTPSHQVTQMGQEVILRCVPISNHLYFYWYRQILGQKVEFLVSFYNNEISEKSEIFDDQFSVERPDGSNFTLKIRSTKLEDSAMYFCASKAGGFYEQYFGPGTRLTVT.

The V gene is TRBV6-5, the J gene TRBJ2-7; 9 positions match TRBD1. CDR3 size: 15 residues. Trimming removed 10 bases from V and 5 bases from J; junction bases left unmatched: 15. Germline values: CDR1 MNHEY, CDR2 SVGAGI. CDR3 sequence (DNA): TGTGCCACGACGACGACTGGGGGGACAGGGAACGAGCAGTACTTC. Its protein product is CATTTTGGTGNEQYF.

The V and J genes are TRBV6-2 or TRBV6-3 and TRBJ1-1, with D tentatively TRBD1 (5 bases). The CDR3 sequence is 16 residues long. CDR1 MNHEY and CDR2 SVGEGT come from the germline V gene. Trimming took off 0 bases at V and 7 bases at J, with 18 bases between the two ends. The CDR3 nucleotides are TGTGCCAGCAGTTACTCGATTGTCCAGGGCACTCTTGAAGCTTTCTTT. This sequence encodes CASSYSIVQGTLEAFF.

The chain uses TRBV28 and TRBJ1-1; possible D gene TRBD1, 5 bases. Between the trimmed V and J ends, which lost 1 base and 6 bases, there was a span of 15 bases. The length of the CDR3 is 15 residues. Germline V lookup: CDR1 MDHEN, CDR2 SYDVKM. The CDR3 DNA follows: TGTGCCAGCAGTTTATTTCCAGGGCGCGGCGCTGAAGCTTTCTTT. It codes for CASSLFPGRGAEAFF.

CDR3 nucleotides: TGCGCCAGCAGCCCACCTGCCCTGTCTGAGGATTCACCCCTCCACTTT. This encodes CASSPPALSEDSPLHF. The V call is TRBV5-1, the J call TRBJ1-6, with D uncertain. Trimming shortened V by 4 bases and J by 8 bases, and 19 bases separated the two germline ends. Germline CDR1 reads SGHRS; CDR2 reads YFSETQ. The CDR3 loop spans 16 amino acids.

The CDR3 nucleotides read TGCAGCGTGGGACACTACCAAGAGACCCAGTACTTC. Translated: CSVGHYQETQYF. The V and J genes are TRBV29-1 and TRBJ2-5, with D possibly being TRBD1 (6 bases). CDR1 is SQVTM, CDR2 ANQGSEA, per germline. The CDR3 covers 12 residues. The ends were cut back, 6 bases at V and 0 bases at J, with 8 bases in the middle.

The rearrangement joins TRBV19 to TRBJ1-2; a weak D match, TRBD1 (6 bases). Trimming cost V 8 bases and J 2 bases, with 12 bases left between them. The CDR3 length is 13 residues. Germline CDR1 reads LNHDA; CDR2 reads SQIVND (reference sequence). The DNA of the CDR3 is TGTGCCAGTCGAGGAGGACAGAACTATGGCTACACCTTC. It translates to CASRGGQNYGYTF.

The CDR3 bases are TGTGCCAGCGGTCGAGCTAGCGGGCTCCAAGAGACCCAGTACTTC. Its translation is CASGRASGLQETQYF. The chain recombines TRBV27 with TRBJ2-5, with TRBD2 identical over 8 bases. Trimming cost V 8 bases and J 1 base; bases outside gene matches: 9. Germline V gene data show CDR1 as MNHEY and CDR2 as SMNVEV (reference sequence). The CDR3 loop spans 15 amino acids.

The V call is TRBV27, the J call TRBJ2-1; TRBD2 matches at 11 bases. Germline values: CDR1 MNHEY, CDR2 SMNVEV (reference sequence). The CDR3 runs to 15 residues. Germline trimming cut 5 bases from V and 4 bases from J; bases unmatched to any gene: 4. The CDR3 sequence: CASSPGTSGYNEQFF. The CDR3 DNA reads as TGTGCCAGCAGTCCGGGGACTAGCGGATACAATGAGCAGTTCTTC.

The rearrangement uses TRBV3-1 (or the pseudogene TRBV3-2) and TRBJ2-1; D possibly corresponds to TRBD1 (6 bases). Trimming removed 7 bases from V and 7 bases from J, with 17 bases in between. Germline V gene sequence: CDR1 LGHDT, CDR2 YNNKEL (reference sequence). The CDR3 totals 14 residues. The CDR3 loop is CASNHQGRWNEQFF. The CDR3 DNA sequence: TGTGCCAGCAACCACCAGGGGCGGTGGAATGAGCAGTTCTTC.

This sequence joins TRBV10-3 and TRBJ2-7; 11 positions agree with TRBD1. From germline, CDR1 is ENHRY and CDR2 SYGVKD. The CDR3 totals 12 residues. Losses at the gene ends were 11 bases for V and 3 bases for J; bases not matched to a gene: 3. The CDR3 sequence is CALGTGGYEQYF. In DNA form, the CDR3 reads TGTGCCCTCGGGACAGGGGGCTACGAGCAGTACTTC.

The table lists this clone with a count of one. The V call is TRBV2, the J call TRBJ1-3, with a weak D call TRBD1 (5 bases). Germline values: CDR1 SNHLY, CDR2 FYNNEI. V lost 7 bases and J lost 0, with 10 bases in between. This CDR3 is built from 14 residues. CDR3 region: CASKAGNSGNTIYF. CDR3 nucleotides: TGTGCCAGCAAGGCAGGGAACTCTGGAAACACCATATATTTT. The variable domain in full, completed from reference TRBV2 and TRBJ1-3, reads EPEVTQTPSHQVTQMGQEVILRCVPISNHLYFYWYRQILGQKVEFLVSFYNNEISEKSEIFDDQFSVERPDGSNFTLKIRSTKLEDSAMYFCASKAGNSGNTIYFGEGSWLTVV.

The rearrangement links TRBV5-4 to TRBJ1-2, with TRBD1 as a possible D gene (6 bases). The CDR3 contains 12 residues. Germline V gene lookup returns CDR1 SGHNT and CDR2 YYREEE (reference sequence). V gave up 0 bases and J gave up 11 bases, with 11 bases separating them. The CDR3 loop is CASSLERRGYTF. In nucleotides, the CDR3 is TGTGCCAGCAGCTTGGAGCGCAGGGGTTACACCTTC.

Regarding this clone: The sample has other DNA sequences that encode this CDR3 too. The V and J genes are TRBV19 and TRBJ2-1, with D perhaps TRBD1 (6 bases). CDR1 is LNHDA, CDR2 SQIVND, per germline (reference sequence). The CDR3 runs 13 residues. Trimming shortened V by 2 bases and J by 7 bases, and 9 bases separated the two germline ends. The CDR3 loop is CASSIMQGNEQFF. The DNA of the CDR3 is TGTGCCAGTAGTATAATGCAGGGGAATGAGCAGTTCTTC.

This clone was seen more than once but under ten times. The chain recombines TRBV7-2 with TRBJ1-2; a possible D gene is TRBD1 (6 bases). Trimming pared 1 base from V and 1 base from J, leaving 7 bases between. The CDR3 consists of 14 residues. CDR1 is SGHTA, CDR2 FQGNSA, per germline. The CDR3 nucleotides read TGTGCCAGCAGCTTAGGGGGACATAACTATGGCTACACCTTC. Amino acids: CASSLGGHNYGYTF.

In this sample, this clone turned up once. This chain connects TRBV9 to TRBJ1-6, with TRBD1 matching over 7 bases. The CDR3 consists of 15 residues. V gave up 3 bases and J gave up 9 bases; unmatched junction bases: 9. Germline CDR1 SGDLS, CDR2 YYNGEE. CDR3 sequence reads: CASSGTGASSSPLHF. Written as DNA, the CDR3 is TGTGCCAGCAGCGGAACAGGGGCGTCTTCTTCACCCCTCCACTTT.

This clone has a handful of counts. The V gene is TRBV7-9, the J gene TRBJ1-3, with D maybe TRBD1 (5 bases). CDR1 SEHNR and CDR2 FQNEAQ come from the germline V gene (reference sequence). CDR3 length: 16 amino acids. Trimming took 1 base from V and 5 from J, leaving 15 bases between them. CDR3: CASSLDAGGARNTIYF. The CDR3 nucleotides read TGTGCCAGCAGCTTAGATGCTGGCGGGGCGCGAAACACCATATATTTT.

This chain connects TRBV18 to TRBJ1-3; D might be TRBD1 (6 bases). The CDR3 runs to 16 residues. CDR1 is KGHSH and CDR2 is LQKENI in the germline V gene. V was cut by 5 bases and J by 0 bases, with 14 bases left in between. CDR3 in amino acids: CASSSDSLVSGNTIYF. The CDR3 bases are TGTGCCAGCTCATCGGACAGCCTTGTCTCTGGAAACACCATATATTTT.